This T cell receptor (beta chain) was sequenced for a study of T cells in Graves' hyperthyroidism and ophthalmopathy. Study-wide points: Before onset, ophthalmopathy was predicted by the model a median around 6.2 months earlier.

TCR beta CDR3 region amplification was performed from RNA transcripts. HTBI primers were used for first-round RT-PCR of the TCR CDR3. MiXCR, applied by TCRdb to the multiplex PCR reads, yields one record per CDR3 protein. The sample contains about 360,000 distinct CDR3 sequences, over 10% of which appear only once. This clonotype was detected ten times or more. The target antigen is unknown. The CDR3 is 12 amino acids. The germline gives CDR1 SNHLY, CDR2 FYNNEI. V lost 8 bases, J lost 6 bases, and 10 bases lay in between. The genes are TRBV2 and TRBJ2-2; no definite D call. The source material was blood. The receptor was derived from a woman between 18 and 29 years old with Graves' hyperthyroidism. CDR3 in amino acids: CASSDPPGELFF. DNA for the CDR3: TGTGCCAGCTCCGACCCGCCCGGGGAGCTGTTTTTT.